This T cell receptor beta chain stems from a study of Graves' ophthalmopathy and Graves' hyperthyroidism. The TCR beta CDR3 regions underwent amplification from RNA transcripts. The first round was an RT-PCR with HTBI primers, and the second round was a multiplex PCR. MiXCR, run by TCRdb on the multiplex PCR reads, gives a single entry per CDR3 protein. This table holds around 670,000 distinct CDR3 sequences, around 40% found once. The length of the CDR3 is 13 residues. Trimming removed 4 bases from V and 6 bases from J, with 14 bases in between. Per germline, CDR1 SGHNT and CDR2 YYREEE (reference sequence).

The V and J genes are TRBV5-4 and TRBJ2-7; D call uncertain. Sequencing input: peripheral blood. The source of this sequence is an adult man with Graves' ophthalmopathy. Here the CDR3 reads CASSGDQLGEQYF. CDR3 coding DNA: TGTGCCAGCAGCGGAGACCAATTGGGCGAGCAGTACTTC.